This T cell receptor beta chain stems from a study of OX40 agonist ivuxolimab in advanced cancers. Study-wide context: The study gave patients intravenous ivuxolimab at 0.01 to 10 mg/kg every 2 weeks. Partial responses were achieved by three patients, of whom one had hepatocellular carcinoma and two had cutaneous melanoma.

Regarding the study as a whole: Undetermined was the antigen specificity of the expanded peripheral T cells.

Produced via immunoSEQ multiplex PCR; TCRdb's table is partial and in-frame only. The data contain about 79,000 clones, around 85% of them singletons. As regards this clone: The antigen is not known.

The CDR3 is made up of 15 amino acids. The V gene's germline CDR1 is MNHNS and CDR2 SASEGT. The junction had 10 bases not matched to a gene; V was cut back by 7 bases and J by 3 bases. V gene TRBV6-1 combines with J gene TRBJ2-7; 9 bases line up with TRBD2. This sequence was found in an adult with an advanced solid tumor such as melanoma, head and neck, liver or kidney cancer. The sample here was CD4+ or CD8+ T cells sorted from blood, taken in a trial of the OX40 agonist ivuxolimab. The CDR3 coding sequence is TGTGCCAGCACGCCGTCGGGACTAGCAAGCTACGAGCAGTACTTC. This sequence encodes CASTPSGLASYEQYF.